The 20 T cell receptor beta chains listed next were all sequenced from one sample in a study of T cells after posttransplantation cyclophosphamide. Treatment was busulfan-fludarabine conditioning, a marrow graft, and cyclophosphamide on days +3 and +4. Produced via immunoSEQ multiplex PCR; TCRdb's table is partial and in-frame only. The table lists approximately 39,000 clones, roughly 73% of them singletons. This specimen consisted of CD4+ T cells sorted from blood, obtained 1,700 to 2,000 days after a stem cell transplant with posttransplant cyclophosphamide. These receptors all stem from a female patient in her thirties or forties who received an allogeneic stem cell transplant from a related donor, was CMV-positive, and had no GVHD. Some T cells may be transferred from the graft donor.

V usage is TRBV11-2 and J usage is TRBJ2-5, with 9 bases that match TRBD2. The J segment lost 5 bases and the V segment lost 1 base, leaving 8 bases of the junction unmatched. Germline V lookup: CDR1 SGHAT, CDR2 FQNNGV. The CDR3 extends over 16 amino acids. In nucleotides, the CDR3 is TGTGCCAGCAGCTTAGGGAAGCGGGGGGCCGGGGAGACCCAGTACTTC. This translates into CASSLGKRGAGETQYF. The entire variable domain, with the rest obtained from reference TRBV11-2 and TRBJ2-5, is as follows: EAGVAQSPRYKIIEKRQSVAFWCNPISGHATLYWYQQILGQGPKLLIQFQNNGVVDDSQLPKDRFSAERLKGVDSTLKIQPAKLEDSAVYLCASSLGKRGAGETQYFGPGTRLLVL.

The chain uses TRBV28 and TRBJ1-3; 8 bases map to TRBD1. The CDR3 extends over 14 amino acids. Losses at the gene ends were 4 bases for V and 8 bases for J; bases not matched to a gene: 7. Germline-derived CDR1 and CDR2 are MDHEN and SYDVKM. CDR3 coding DNA: TGTGCCAGCAGTTCATCCGGACAGGGCCACACCATATATTTT. Translating gives CASSSSGQGHTIYF.

Only a few counts were recorded for this clone. J is TRBJ2-3 and V is TRBV5-1; TRBD1 matches at 7 bases. In germline, CDR1 is SGHRS, CDR2 YFSETQ. This CDR3 comprises 16 residues. With 4 bases clipped from V and 1 base from J, the junction kept 9 bases outside the gene matches. CDR3 sequence: CASSLGGRGRTDTQYF. The CDR3 DNA follows: TGCGCCAGCAGCCTAGGCGGAAGGGGGCGCACAGATACGCAGTATTTT.

This chain links TRBV6-5 with TRBJ1-1; D call uncertain. The germline V gene has CDR1 MNHEY and CDR2 SVGAGI. CDR3 length: 14 residues. The germline V and J ends were trimmed by 6 bases and 8 bases, with 19 bases remaining between them. The CDR3 reads CASSLGPLKTEAFF. For the CDR3, the DNA is TGTGCCAGCAGCCTAGGCCCCCTCAAAACCGAAGCTTTCTTT.

The chain's CDR3 is CASSPRLAGQETQYF. The DNA of the CDR3 is TGCGCCAGCAGCCCTCGACTAGCGGGGCAAGAGACCCAGTACTTC. The V gene is TRBV5-1, the J gene TRBJ2-5; 11 bases align to TRBD2. Germline assignment: CDR1 SGHRS and CDR2 YFSETQ. J was trimmed by 2 bases and V by 4 bases; bases with no gene match: 4. This CDR3 comprises 15 residues.

This chain joins TRBV5-1 and TRBJ1-4; perhaps TRBD1 as D (5 bases). The CDR3 sequence is 14 residues long. Germline CDR1 is SGHRS and CDR2 is YFSETQ. The germline V and J ends were trimmed by 2 bases and 4 bases, with 9 bases remaining between them. CDR3 region: CASSFTGYNEKLFF. The CDR3 DNA sequence: TGCGCCAGCAGCTTCACAGGTTATAATGAAAAACTGTTTTTT.

V gene TRBV29-1 combines with J gene TRBJ2-7, with TRBD1 as a possible D gene (5 bases). CDR3 size: 11 residues. CDR1 and CDR2 from the germline V gene are SQVTM and ANQGSEA. Trimming took 1 base from V and 5 from J, leaving 6 bases between them. This CDR3 is CSVEGGHEQYF. The CDR3 DNA follows: TGCAGCGTTGAAGGGGGCCACGAGCAGTACTTC.

This sequence joins TRBV15 and TRBJ2-5; D possibly corresponds to TRBD2 (5 bases). Trimming cost V 5 bases and J 0 bases, with 10 bases left between them. The CDR3 is made up of 14 amino acids. Germline V CDR1 and CDR2: LNHNV, YYDKDF (reference sequence). CDR3 in amino acids: CATSARLYQETQYF. The DNA of the CDR3 is TGTGCCACCAGCGCCCGACTATACCAAGAGACCCAGTACTTC.

The chain couples TRBV9 to TRBJ2-3; 10 bases line up with TRBD1. The germline V gene encodes CDR1 SGDLS and CDR2 YYNGEE. CDR3 length equals 15 residues. Trimming took 4 bases from V and 5 from J; bases not matched to a gene: 7. The CDR3 here is CASSLDRGQGDTQYF. In nucleotides, the CDR3 is TGTGCCAGCAGCCTCGACAGGGGGCAAGGAGATACGCAGTATTTT.

The chain employs TRBV2 and TRBJ1-5; D not resolved. Germline assignment: CDR1 SNHLY and CDR2 FYNNEI. Trimming took 8 bases from V and 8 from J, leaving 7 bases between them. The CDR3 consists of 10 residues. In nucleotides, the CDR3 is TGTGCCAGCCCCGGTGAGCCCCAGCATTTT. Amino acids: CASPGEPQHF.

The genes are TRBV9 and TRBJ2-7, with 16 bases identical to TRBD2. CDR3 length: 18 amino acids. In germline, CDR1 is SGDLS, CDR2 YYNGEE. V lost 2 bases and J lost 4; bases outside the gene matches: 9. The CDR3 DNA reads TGTGCCAGCAGCGTGGGACTAGCGGGGGGGTTTTTAACTTACGAGCAGTACTTC. Protein: CASSVGLAGGFLTYEQYF.

This clone has only a few counts. The chain couples TRBV2 to TRBJ1-2; maybe TRBD1 (5 bases). The CDR3 runs 12 residues. V dropped 9 bases and J dropped 0 bases, with 8 bases sitting between them. Germline V gene lookup returns CDR1 SNHLY and CDR2 FYNNEI. The CDR3 reads CARGGANYGYTF. CDR3 bases: TGTGCCAGGGGGGGAGCTAACTATGGCTACACCTTC.

V and J are TRBV6-1 and TRBJ1-5; 7 positions agree with TRBD1. This CDR3 is 15 amino acids long. V gave up 3 bases and J gave up 6 bases; unmatched junction bases: 8. Germline values: CDR1 MNHNS, CDR2 SASEGT. CDR3 DNA: TGTGCCAGCAGTGATATGGCAGGGGGAAGTCAGCCCCAGCATTTT. Its protein product is CASSDMAGGSQPQHF.

This clone was seen only a few times. This rearrangement joins TRBV29-1 to TRBJ1-2, with 7 bases lining up with TRBD1. CDR1 SQVTM and CDR2 ANQGSEA come from the germline V gene. With 2 bases clipped from V and 8 bases from J, the junction kept 8 bases outside the gene matches. The CDR3 runs 13 residues. The CDR3 loop reads CSVEPQGLDGYTF. The CDR3 region has the DNA TGCAGCGTTGAACCACAGGGGCTTGACGGCTACACCTTC.

The chain has TRBV6-6 and TRBJ1-6; D is possibly TRBD1 (6 bases). The CDR3 has 13 amino acids. V was pared by 2 bases and J by 14 bases, with 13 bases between. Looked up from germline, CDR1 is MNHNY and CDR2 is SVGAGI (reference sequence). In nucleotides, the CDR3 is TGTGCCAGCAGTTACAGGGGGATGGAAGCCCTCCACTTT. Its translation is CASSYRGMEALHF.

The chain couples TRBV10-2 to TRBJ2-3, with 9 bases fitting TRBD2. The CDR3 covers 15 residues. CDR1 and CDR2 from the germline V gene are WSHSY and SAAADI. With 4 bases clipped from V and 6 bases from J, the junction kept 8 bases outside the gene matches. The CDR3 loop reads CASSVLAGKGDTQYF. As DNA, the CDR3 is TGCGCCAGCAGTGTGCTAGCGGGGAAGGGTGATACGCAGTATTTT.

The J gene is TRBJ2-3, the V gene TRBV9; 7 positions match TRBD1. This CDR3 comprises 13 residues. V lost 5 bases, J lost 2 bases, and 2 bases stayed unmatched. Germline CDR1 SGDLS, CDR2 YYNGEE. The CDR3 coding sequence is TGTGCCAGCAGACAGGGGACCACAGATACGCAGTATTTT. This gives the protein CASRQGTTDTQYF.

The chain combines TRBV9 with TRBJ2-2; 7 nucleotides match TRBD1. The CDR3 spans 14 residues. V lost 0 bases, J lost 6 bases, and 2 bases stayed unmatched. Germline values: CDR1 SGDLS, CDR2 YYNGEE. CDR3 sequence (DNA): TGTGCCAGCAGCGTAGCCGACAGGGCCGGGGAGCTGTTTTTT. This sequence encodes CASSVADRAGELFF. Based on the CDR3 plus reference TRBV9 and TRBJ2-2, the full variable domain is DSGVTQTPKHLITATGQRVTLRCSPRSGDLSVYWYQQSLDQGLQFLIQYYNGEERAKGNILERFSAQQFPDLHSELNLSSLELGDSALYFCASSVADRAGELFFGEGSRLTVL.

The count of this clone is one. V usage is TRBV4-1 and J usage is TRBJ1-4; 7 nucleotides line up with TRBD1. The V and J ends lost 3 bases and 4 bases, in that order; junction bases with no gene match: 2. From germline, CDR1 is MGHRA and CDR2 YSYEKL. The CDR3 is made up of 14 amino acids. The CDR3 region has the DNA TGCGCCAGCAGCCAGGACAGGAATAATGAAAAACTGTTTTTT. Its translation: CASSQDRNNEKLFF.

The rearrangement joins TRBV4-3 to TRBJ1-1; D is ambiguous. The V end lost 0 bases, the J end lost 9 bases, and 11 bases lay between the germline ends. Germline CDR1 LGHNA, CDR2 YSLEER. CDR3 length equals 13 residues. The CDR3 loop is CASSQDGGEKAFF. The CDR3 bases are TGCGCCAGCAGCCAAGATGGCGGAGAAAAAGCTTTCTTT.